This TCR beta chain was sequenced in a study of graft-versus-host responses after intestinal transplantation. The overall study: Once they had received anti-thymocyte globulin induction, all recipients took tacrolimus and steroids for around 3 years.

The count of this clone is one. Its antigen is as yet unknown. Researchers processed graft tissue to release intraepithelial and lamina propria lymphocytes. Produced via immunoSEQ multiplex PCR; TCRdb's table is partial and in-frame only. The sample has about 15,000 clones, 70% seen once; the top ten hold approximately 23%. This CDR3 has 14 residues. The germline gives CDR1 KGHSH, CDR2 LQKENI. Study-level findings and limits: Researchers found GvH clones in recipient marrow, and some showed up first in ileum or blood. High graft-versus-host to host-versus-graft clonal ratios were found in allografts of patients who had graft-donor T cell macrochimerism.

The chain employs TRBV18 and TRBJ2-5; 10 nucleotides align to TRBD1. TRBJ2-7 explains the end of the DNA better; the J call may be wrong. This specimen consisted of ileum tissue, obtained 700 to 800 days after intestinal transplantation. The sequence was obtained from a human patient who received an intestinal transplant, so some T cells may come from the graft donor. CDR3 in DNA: TGTGCCAGCTCGGCCGGGACAGGGGAAAGCGAGCAGTACTTC. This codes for CASSAGTGESEQYF.